The sequence of this T cell receptor beta chain was determined in a study of CD8 T cells in Susac syndrome. Peripheral blood CD8+ and CD4+ T cells were profiled by TCR beta sequencing. The patients serving as multiple sclerosis controls were treatment-naive. They had stable or active relapsing-remitting disease and fulfilled revised McDonald criteria. The TEMRA cells underwent FACS enrichment, while the CD8+ and CD4+ T cells underwent negative isolation. RNA, at roughly 0.45 to 1 ug, was reverse transcribed with random hexamers. Amplification of TCR beta CDR3 by immunoSEQ multiplex PCR spanned 54 Vbeta and 13 Jbeta. TCRdb ran MiXCR on the immunoSEQ multiplex PCR reads and lists one entry per CDR3 protein. The data show 400,000 or so distinct CDR3 sequences, 85% seen once. The CDR3 has 13 amino acids. With 5 bases removed from V and 6 bases from J, the gap between germline ends came to 8 bases. Germline V gene sequence: CDR1 SGHVS, CDR2 FNYEAQ.

This clonotype was seen a few times. Sequenced material: CD8+ T cells from PBMCs. The gene calls are TRBV7-6 and TRBJ2-6; D uncertain. This receptor was identified in a human donor with multiple sclerosis. As DNA, the CDR3 is TGTGCCAGCAGCCCGCTTGAGGCCAACGTCCTGACTTTC. Residues: CASSPLEANVLTF.